This TCR beta chain comes out of a study of regulatory T cells in long-lasting Graves disease. Construction of the TCR beta libraries employed iRepertoire HTBI primers in conjunction with Arm-PCR of CDR3 regions. TCRdb itself ran the multiplex PCR reads through MiXCR, one entry per CDR3 protein. The sample lists approximately 480,000 distinct CDR3 sequences, around 15% occurring once. This clonotype was counted ten times or more. Regarding time point: newly diagnosed GD, antithyroid drugs for less than 3 months. PBMC RNA was the source of the TCR library. The same data also went into a second study, on T cells in Graves' hyperthyroidism and ophthalmopathy.

Here the sequenced sample was peripheral blood mononuclear cells (PBMCs), taken at new diagnosis, from a patient treated with antithyroid drugs. The origin of this receptor is a man aged 35 to 55 with Graves disease.

This CDR3 is CSVAWGGDTEAFF. DNA of the CDR3: TGCAGCGTTGCCTGGGGAGGGGACACTGAAGCTTTCTTT. This chain connects TRBV29-1 to TRBJ1-1, with D possibly TRBD1 on 5 matching bases. The V end was cut by 4 bases, the J end by 3 bases, with 12 bases between. Germline assignment: CDR1 SQVTM and CDR2 ANQGSEA. The CDR3 extends over 13 amino acids.